This record looks at one T cell receptor (beta chain) sequence and its context. Its antigen is undetermined. The data are from a study of identical twins. General study points: The abundant beta clonotypes from cord blood had fewer insertions, and memory repertoires had none of this.

After template switching added a universal primer site, the resulting cDNA carried unique molecular identifiers. TCRdb re-analysed the 5' RACE reads in MiXCR, keeping a single row per CDR3 protein. In the table there are 220,000 or so distinct CDR3 sequences, approximately 7% of which are singletons. Every sampled donor was Caucasian and healthy. The data also belong to a second study, concerning yellow fever vaccine responses in identical twins.

Sequencing used memory (CD45RO+) T cells sorted from blood. The receptor was derived from a woman aged 18-29 years in good health.

The CDR3 DNA is TGTGCCAGCAGTGTGGAGGTATTGAACACCGGGGAGCTGTTTTTT. This gives the protein CASSVEVLNTGELFF. The chain has TRBV2 and TRBJ2-2, with D possibly TRBD2 on 5 matching bases. Trimming took off 4 bases at V and 1 base at J, with 10 bases between the two ends. The CDR3 extends over 15 amino acids. Germline V gene lookup returns CDR1 SNHLY and CDR2 FYNNEI.